The sequence of this TCR beta chain was determined in a study of blood T cell repertoires in COVID-19. Looking at the study overall: Samples of COVID-19 (acute and convalescent) were obtained from the United States, Italy and Spain.

Produced via immunoSEQ multiplex PCR; TCRdb's table is partial and in-frame only. The sample comprises approximately 100,000 clones, 88% of which are singletons, and around 6% rests with the top ten. The clonotype comes from a woman aged 60-70 years with acute or convalescent COVID-19. The sample was peripheral blood.

CDR3: CATMGQSNTEAFF. In nucleotides, the CDR3 is TGTGCCACCATGGGACAGTCGAACACTGAAGCTTTCTTT. The chain recombines TRBV24-1 with TRBJ1-1, with 7 bases lining up with TRBD1. The CDR3 consists of 13 residues. With V trimmed by 8 bases and J by 1 base, 3 bases remained unmatched. In germline, CDR1 is KGHDR, CDR2 SFDVKD.